Following are 27 T cell receptor beta chains from one sample sequenced in a study of T-cell reconstitution after alpha-beta-depleted transplantation in children. For TCRbeta, the library was prepared with unique molecular identifiers. One entry per CDR3 protein results from TCRdb running MiXCR on the PCR reads. The sample yields about 980,000 distinct CDR3 sequences, about 29% seen once. The sample here was PBMCs, mostly from graft donor cells, taken 360 days after TCRalphabeta/CD19-depleted stem cell transplant. The receptors were sampled from a boy under three years old who had a stem cell transplant for SCID, so the T cells may come from the graft donor.

This clonotype has at least ten counts. The chain recombines TRBV28 with TRBJ2-4, with 8 bases identical to TRBD2. The CDR3 sequence is 18 residues long. V shed 2 bases, J shed 0 bases, and the junction held 9 bases outside the gene matches. Germline loops: CDR1 MDHEN, CDR2 SYDVKM. CDR3 coding DNA: TGTGCCAGCAGTTTACCTAGGAGCGGGGGAGTAGCCAAAAACATTCAGTACTTC. This encodes CASSLPRSGGVAKNIQYF.

This chain uses TRBV28 with TRBJ2-7, with D perhaps matching TRBD1 (6 bases). Per germline, CDR1 MDHEN and CDR2 SYDVKM. V was pared by 3 bases and J by 2 bases, with 20 bases between. The CDR3 is 17 residues long. The CDR3 protein is CASSLFTDSRHTYEQYF. The CDR3 DNA is TGTGCCAGCAGTTTGTTTACGGACAGTCGCCATACCTACGAGCAGTACTTC.

V usage is TRBV28 and J usage is TRBJ2-7, with TRBD1 matching over 7 bases. The CDR3 length is 15 residues. The V segment lost 1 base and the J segment 0 bases; nucleotides outside the gene matches: 3. Germline V gives CDR1 MDHEN, CDR2 SYDVKM. CDR3 amino acids: CASSLLQGTSYEQYF. Written as DNA, the CDR3 is TGTGCCAGCAGTTTATTACAGGGGACCTCCTACGAGCAGTACTTC.

This chain links TRBV7-8 with TRBJ1-1, with D maybe TRBD1 (5 bases). The CDR3 contains 15 residues. Germline V gene sequence: CDR1 SGHVS, CDR2 FQNEAQ. V was pared by 5 bases and J by 4 bases, with 17 bases between. This CDR3 is CASSPQLGGGTEAFF. The CDR3 nucleotides read TGTGCCAGCAGCCCACAGCTCGGCGGGGGCACTGAAGCTTTCTTT.

Remarks on this clonotype: It may be a read error: a sequence one base away is much more abundant. This sequence joins TRBV6-5 and TRBJ2-1; TRBD1 matches at 9 bases. Germline trimming cut 3 bases from V and 5 bases from J; bases unmatched to any gene: 5. This CDR3 contains 15 residues. From germline, CDR1 is MNHEY and CDR2 SVGAGI. The CDR3 sequence: CASSYGDRADNEQFF. The CDR3 bases are TGTGCCAGCAGTTATGGGGACAGGGCTGACAATGAGCAGTTCTTC.

This clonotype turned up a few times. This sequence joins TRBV9 and TRBJ1-6; 11 bases are shared with TRBD1. Losses at the gene ends were 0 bases for V and 9 bases for J; bases not matched to a gene: 2. The germline V gene has CDR1 SGDLS and CDR2 YYNGEE. The CDR3 loop spans 15 amino acids. The CDR3 sequence is CASSVAGTGGSPLHF. CDR3 in DNA: TGTGCCAGCAGCGTAGCTGGGACAGGGGGTTCACCCCTCCACTTT.

The chain couples TRBV10-3 to TRBJ1-1, with 8 bases lining up with TRBD1. This CDR3 is built from 15 residues. CDR1 is ENHRY, CDR2 SYGVKD, per germline. Germline trimming cut 0 bases from V and 2 bases from J; bases unmatched to any gene: 2. The CDR3 DNA follows: TGTGCCATCAGTGAGTCGACAGGGGTCAACACTGAAGCTTTCTTT. Amino acids: CAISESTGVNTEAFF.

This clonotype turned up a few times. The chain is built from TRBV12-3 or TRBV12-4 and TRBJ2-3, with 10 bases lining up with TRBD1. This CDR3 region has 15 residues. J was trimmed by 6 bases and V by 6 bases; bases with no gene match: 9. This CDR3 reads CASSLGQGMVDTQYF. The CDR3 DNA is TGTGCCAGCAGCCTGGGACAGGGGATGGTGGATACGCAGTATTTT.

Only a few counts were recorded for this clonotype. The genes are TRBV5-5 and TRBJ2-7, with 8 bases matching TRBD2. Germline V gives CDR1 SGHKS, CDR2 YYEKEE (reference sequence). The CDR3 has 14 residues. V gave up 7 bases and J gave up 3 bases; unmatched junction bases: 9. CDR3 in amino acids: CASGSGLVLYEQYF. CDR3 DNA sequence: TGTGCCAGCGGCTCGGGACTAGTCCTCTACGAGCAGTACTTC.

The rearrangement uses TRBV6-5 and TRBJ2-2, with a possible D match to TRBD1 (5 bases). V was clipped by 2 bases and J by 3 bases, with 7 bases between them. The germline gives CDR1 MNHEY, CDR2 SVGAGI. The CDR3 has 14 amino acids. CDR3 coding DNA: TGTGCCAGCAGTTACCAAGGGGACACCGGGGAGCTGTTTTTT. Amino acids: CASSYQGDTGELFF.

The chain links TRBV12-3 or TRBV12-4 to TRBJ2-5; TRBD1 matches at 8 bases. CDR3 length: 15 residues. With V trimmed by 5 bases and J by 4 bases, 9 bases remained unmatched. The CDR3: CASSQQGEFTETQYF. The CDR3 DNA is TGTGCCAGCAGTCAACAGGGGGAATTCACAGAGACCCAGTACTTC.

The rearrangement joins TRBV7-3 to TRBJ2-1; 12 nucleotides align to TRBD2. CDR3 size: 18 residues. Germline CDR1 is SGHTA and CDR2 is FQGTGA. V shed 1 base and J 7 bases; nucleotides not matched to a gene: 11. The CDR3: CASSLRPAQLAGGNEQFF. The DNA for the CDR3 is TGTGCCAGCAGCTTAAGACCCGCCCAACTAGCGGGGGGTAATGAGCAGTTCTTC.

The chain links TRBV10-3 to TRBJ2-1; D is unclear. The CDR3 covers 12 residues. The V and J ends lost 4 bases and 3 bases respectively, with 4 bases between them. The germline gives CDR1 ENHRY, CDR2 SYGVKD. As DNA, the CDR3 is TGTGCCATCAGTGGGGACTACAATGAGCAGTTCTTC. It is translated as CAISGDYNEQFF.

J is TRBJ2-1 and V is TRBV7-3, with TRBD2 identical over 8 bases. Germline CDR1 reads SGHTA; CDR2 reads FQGTGA. The CDR3 extends over 15 amino acids. With V trimmed by 6 bases and J by 5 bases, 9 bases remained unmatched. The chain's CDR3 is CASSSGSAGDNEQFF. CDR3 nucleotide sequence: TGTGCCAGCAGTTCCGGATCAGCGGGGGACAATGAGCAGTTCTTC.

J is TRBJ1-1 and V is TRBV7-9; no clear D. Deletions cut 0 bases from V and 10 bases from J, with 12 bases between. This CDR3 spans 13 amino acids. Germline V gives CDR1 SEHNR, CDR2 FQNEAQ (reference sequence). This CDR3 reads CASSLAGVIGAFF. Written as DNA, the CDR3 is TGTGCCAGCAGCTTAGCCGGGGTGATCGGAGCTTTCTTT.

The chain links TRBV9 to TRBJ2-7; D tentatively reads TRBD1 or TRBD2 (5 bases each). Trimming shortened V by 0 bases and J by 2 bases, and 9 bases separated the two germline ends. Germline CDR1 SGDLS, CDR2 YYNGEE. This CDR3 is built from 14 residues. CDR3 protein: CASSVAEGTYEQYF. In nucleotides, the CDR3 is TGTGCCAGCAGCGTAGCAGAGGGGACCTACGAGCAGTACTTC.

The genes are TRBV7-2 and TRBJ1-3, with D perhaps TRBD1 (6 bases). The CDR3 runs 17 residues. V was shortened by 6 bases and J by 0 bases, with 18 bases between the two germline ends. The V gene's germline CDR1 is SGHTA and CDR2 FQGNSA. CDR3: CASSFMGGVGSGNTIYF. Here the CDR3 DNA reads TGTGCCAGCAGTTTTATGGGGGGCGTTGGCTCTGGAAACACCATATATTTT.

This clonotype has just a few counts. The gene calls are TRBV5-1 and TRBJ2-6; weak D call: TRBD2 (5 bases). CDR1 and CDR2 (germline): SGHRS, YFSETQ. The CDR3 extends over 15 amino acids. V lost 7 bases, J lost 2 bases, and 13 bases lay in between. CDR3 loop: CASRRSSTGANVLTF. The CDR3 nucleotides are TGCGCCAGCCGGAGGTCCTCGACTGGGGCCAACGTCCTGACTTTC.

The chain couples TRBV12-3 or TRBV12-4 to TRBJ2-1; D call uncertain. This CDR3 contains 11 residues. Trimming removed 5 bases at V and 9 bases at J, with 8 bases between. The CDR3 is CASSPRREQFF. Written as DNA, the CDR3 is TGTGCCAGCAGTCCCCGACGTGAGCAGTTCTTC.

V and J are TRBV4-1 and TRBJ2-3, with 10 bases lining up with TRBD2. This CDR3 has 15 amino acids. The germline gives CDR1 MGHRA, CDR2 YSYEKL. The V gene end was trimmed by 6 bases and the J gene end by 2 bases; junction bases not matched to a gene: 5. In nucleotides, the CDR3 is TGCGCCAGCAGACCTGGACTAGCGGACACAGATACGCAGTATTTT. This codes for CASRPGLADTDTQYF.

The rearrangement joins TRBV25-1 to TRBJ1-1; D might be TRBD1 (6 bases). Germline CDR1 reads MGHDK; CDR2 reads SYGVNS. CDR3 length: 15 amino acids. V lost 4 bases to trimming and J lost 1 base, with 13 bases between them. The CDR3 loop is CASSGWDTGNTEAFF. As DNA, the CDR3 is TGTGCCAGCAGTGGGTGGGACACCGGGAACACTGAAGCTTTCTTT.

The chain employs TRBV4-2 and TRBJ2-7; tentatively, D is TRBD2 (5 bases). V lost 1 base, J lost 0 bases, and 13 bases lay in between. The germline CDR1 and CDR2 sequences are LGHNA and YNFKEQ. There are 16 residues in the CDR3. The chain's CDR3 is CASSQVRGASSYEQYF. CDR3 sequence (DNA): TGTGCCAGCAGCCAAGTTCGGGGAGCTAGCTCCTACGAGCAGTACTTC.

The V call is TRBV7-2, the J call TRBJ1-2; D not certain. Per germline, CDR1 SGHTA and CDR2 FQGNSA. The V gene lost 1 base and the J gene lost 4 bases, with 10 bases spanning the gap. The CDR3 is made up of 14 amino acids. Here the CDR3 reads CASSLVAGGYGYTF. CDR3 nucleotide sequence: TGTGCCAGCAGCTTAGTGGCTGGAGGCTATGGCTACACCTTC.

The J gene is TRBJ2-3, the V gene TRBV5-1, with D perhaps matching TRBD1 or TRBD2 (5 bases each). Germline V gives CDR1 SGHRS, CDR2 YFSETQ. Trimming left V 4 bases short and J 0 bases short, with 12 bases between. This CDR3 comprises 15 residues. The CDR3: CASSGDLLSTDTQYF. DNA of the CDR3: TGCGCCAGCAGCGGGGACCTTTTGAGCACAGATACGCAGTATTTT.

Many counts were recorded for this clonotype. The V and J genes are TRBV5-1 and TRBJ2-7; 11 nucleotides line up with TRBD2. Trimming at V came to 1 base and at J to 3 bases, leaving 0 bases not matched to a gene. The CDR3 contains 14 residues. The germline CDR1 and CDR2 sequences are SGHRS and YFSETQ. Here the CDR3 reads CASSLTSGGYEQYF. CDR3 sequence (DNA): TGCGCCAGCAGCTTGACTAGCGGGGGCTACGAGCAGTACTTC. Complete variable domain (other parts from reference TRBV5-1 and TRBJ2-7): KAGVTQTPRYLIKTRGQQVTLSCSPISGHRSVSWYQQTPGQGLQFLFEYFSETQRNKGNFPGRFSGRQFSNSRSEMNVSTLELGDSALYLCASSLTSGGYEQYFGPGTRLTVT.

The gene calls are TRBV20-1 and TRBJ1-6; D gene unclear. Trimming removed 2 bases at V and 0 bases at J, with 11 bases between. Looked up from germline, CDR1 is DFQATT and CDR2 is SNEGSKA (reference sequence). The CDR3 has 16 residues. The CDR3 is CSARRFPGSYNSPLHF. The CDR3 DNA reads TGCAGTGCTAGAAGGTTTCCCGGCTCCTATAATTCACCCCTCCACTTT.

This clonotype was found a few times. This chain joins TRBV5-1 and TRBJ2-1, with D possibly TRBD2 on 5 matching bases. The CDR3 has 15 amino acids. Germline values: CDR1 SGHRS, CDR2 YFSETQ. Trimming cost V 1 base and J 4 bases, with 12 bases left between them. The chain's CDR3 is CASSLSVGGYNEQFF. The CDR3 region has the DNA TGCGCCAGCAGCTTGTCGGTTGGCGGGTACAATGAGCAGTTCTTC.